This TCR beta chain was captured by sequencing in a study of blood T cell repertoires in COVID-19. Study at large: Samples of COVID-19 (acute and convalescent) were obtained from the United States, Italy and Spain.

Original data processing: Estimates of nucleated cell counts were drawn from the amplification of reference gene primers. The table came from immunoSEQ multiplex PCR; TCRdb's copy has only in-frame clones and leaves some out. The V and J calls and clone size come from that table; D and trimming were worked out from the DNA. The sample carries 75,000 to 95,000 clones, 84% recorded once. The CDR3 is made up of 15 amino acids. Germline trimming cut 4 bases from V and 6 bases from J; bases unmatched to any gene: 7. In germline, CDR1 is LGHDT, CDR2 YNNKEL (reference sequence). The genes are TRBV3-1 (or the pseudogene TRBV3-2) and TRBJ2-1; 9 positions agree with TRBD2. The clonotype comes from a man between 60 and 75 years old with acute or convalescent COVID-19. The sample consisted of peripheral blood. The CDR3 loop reads CASSRELAGINEQFF. CDR3 in DNA: TGTGCCAGCAGCCGAGAGCTAGCGGGGATCAATGAGCAGTTCTTC.